The text below deals with one T cell receptor (beta chain). Its antigen is currently unknown. This sample is part of a study of CD8 T cells in ankylosing spondylitis. Study-wide results and caveats: A motif of eight or nine highly homologous TCR beta variants was seen as apparently characteristic of ankylosing spondylitis blood. In peripheral blood, disease-linked CD8+ clones occurred at relatively low frequencies.

The CDR3 runs to 14 residues. The trim removed 6 bases at V and 8 bases at J, leaving 6 bases unmatched. Quantitative 5'-RACE with molecular barcodes produced the TCR beta libraries. TCRdb used MiXCR to reprocess the 5' RACE reads, holding one entry per CDR3 protein. The sample includes about 300,000 distinct CDR3 sequences, about a fifth of them seen just once. This chain connects TRBV12-3 or TRBV12-4 to TRBJ1-4; 10 positions match TRBD1. Specimen: blood, either unsorted or a sorted T cell fraction (not recorded which). The clonotype comes from a female donor with ankylosing spondylitis or in good health (not recorded which). CDR3 DNA sequence: TGTGCCAGCAGACCCGGACAGGGGGTGGAAAAACTGTTTTTT. Protein sequence: CASRPGQGVEKLFF.